Below, 21 T cell receptor beta chains from the same sample are listed, as sequenced in a study of blood T cell repertoires in COVID-19. TCRdb's copy holds only in-frame clones and misses some; the assay was immunoSEQ multiplex PCR. The sample lists 270,000 or so clones, roughly nine tenths occurring once. Sequencing used peripheral blood. The source is a woman under 40 with COVID-19, enrolled during active disease.

The chain couples TRBV2 to TRBJ2-7, with a weak D call TRBD1 (6 bases). With 0 bases removed from V and 6 bases from J, the gap between germline ends came to 15 bases. The CDR3 consists of 15 residues. Germline CDR1 reads SNHLY; CDR2 reads FYNNEI. The CDR3 here is CASSEARNTGREQYF. The DNA for the CDR3 is TGTGCCAGCAGTGAAGCAAGAAATACAGGGCGCGAGCAGTACTTC.

V gene TRBV18 combines with J gene TRBJ2-5; D gene ambiguous. V was clipped by 2 bases and J by 5 bases, with 9 bases between them. Germline V gene sequence: CDR1 KGHSH, CDR2 LQKENI. There are 13 residues in the CDR3. Here the CDR3 reads CASSPRQAETQYF. In DNA form, the CDR3 reads TGTGCCAGCTCACCAAGGCAGGCGGAGACCCAGTACTTC.

The V and J genes are TRBV15 and TRBJ2-2, with TRBD1 matching 11 bases. V trimming: 3 bases; J trimming: 3 bases; junction bases outside the gene matches: 15. Germline V gives CDR1 LNHNV, CDR2 YYDKDF (reference sequence). The CDR3 contains 20 residues. As DNA, the CDR3 is TGTGCCACCAGCAGTAACTTTGGGGGACAGGGGGTTTCTTACACCGGGGAGCTGTTTTTT. Its translation: CATSSNFGGQGVSYTGELFF. Using reference TRBV15 and TRBJ2-2 for the parts outside the CDR3, the full variable domain is DAMVIQNPRYQVTQFGKPVTLSCSQTLNHNVMYWYQQKSSQAPKLLFHYYDKDFNNEADTPDNFQSRRPNTSFCFLDIRSPGLGDTAMYLCATSSNFGGQGVSYTGELFFGEGSRLTVL.

The chain joins TRBV20-1 to TRBJ1-6; D might be TRBD1 (6 bases). CDR1 and CDR2 (germline): DFQATT, SNEGSKA (reference sequence). Trimming removed 4 bases at V and 4 bases at J, with 14 bases between. This CDR3 comprises 15 residues. The CDR3 is CSAIDRHRYNSPLHF. The CDR3 DNA reads TGCAGTGCTATTGACAGGCACAGGTATAATTCACCCCTCCACTTT.

The gene calls are TRBV6-1 and TRBJ1-5, with D possibly matching TRBD1 (6 bases). This CDR3 contains 15 residues. In germline, CDR1 is MNHNS, CDR2 SASEGT. The V end was cut by 2 bases, the J end by 9 bases, with 17 bases between. CDR3 sequence (DNA): TGTGCCAGCAGTGAATGGGGGCTGTTCGTCGGGCCCCAGCATTTT. It yields the protein CASSEWGLFVGPQHF.

The rearrangement uses TRBV6-5 and TRBJ1-2; D unresolved. The CDR3 consists of 13 residues. Germline V gives CDR1 MNHEY, CDR2 SVGAGI. The germline V and J ends were trimmed by 5 bases and 8 bases, with 15 bases remaining between them. The CDR3 sequence is CASSPTGGQGYTF. The CDR3 DNA sequence: TGTGCCAGCAGTCCAACGGGAGGGCAAGGCTACACCTTC.

This clone is a singleton in its sample. The chain recombines TRBV15 with TRBJ2-1; TRBD2 agrees at 10 bases. V was pared by 4 bases and J by 9 bases, with 9 bases of the junction left unmatched. The CDR3 is made up of 15 amino acids. The V gene's germline CDR1 is LNHNV and CDR2 YYDKDF (reference sequence). The CDR3 sequence is CATSKPAGGLFEQFF. In DNA form, the CDR3 reads TGTGCCACCAGCAAACCAGCGGGGGGGCTGTTTGAGCAGTTCTTC. The entire variable domain, with the rest obtained from reference TRBV15 and TRBJ2-1, is as follows: DAMVIQNPRYQVTQFGKPVTLSCSQTLNHNVMYWYQQKSSQAPKLLFHYYDKDFNNEADTPDNFQSRRPNTSFCFLDIRSPGLGDTAMYLCATSKPAGGLFEQFFGPGTRLTVL.

CDR3: CASSGGLAGGDNEQFF. CDR3 in DNA: TGTGCCAGCAGCGGAGGACTAGCGGGGGGGGACAATGAGCAGTTCTTC. The chain couples TRBV9 to TRBJ2-1, with 15 bases fitting TRBD2. V dropped 3 bases and J dropped 5; count of bases not matched to a gene: 3. This CDR3 has 16 residues. CDR1 and CDR2 from the germline V gene are SGDLS and YYNGEE.

The chain is built from TRBV6-5 and TRBJ1-2; D might be TRBD1 (6 bases). This CDR3 is built from 14 residues. Germline V CDR1 and CDR2: MNHEY, SVGAGI. Between the trimmed V and J ends, which lost 5 bases and 5 bases, there was a span of 15 bases. The CDR3 region has the DNA TGTGCCAGCAGTCTAAGGAAGAGGGGGTATGGCTACACCTTC. Encoded protein: CASSLRKRGYGYTF.

The gene calls are TRBV4-1 and TRBJ2-3, with a possible D match to TRBD1 (7 bases). This CDR3 region has 20 residues. CDR1 is MGHRA and CDR2 is YSYEKL in the germline V gene. V lost 5 bases, J lost 6 bases, and 33 bases lay in between. DNA for the CDR3: TGCGCCAGCAGCGCACGCATCAAAGGCGGAGGGGGCCTAAGTGCCGATACGCAGTATTTT. Translating gives CASSARIKGGGGLSADTQYF.

The V gene is TRBV4-1, the J gene TRBJ2-3, with 9 positions matching TRBD1. This CDR3 contains 15 residues. V lost 3 bases and J lost 2; bases outside the gene matches: 3. Germline V gives CDR1 MGHRA, CDR2 YSYEKL. The CDR3 sequence is CASSHGQGNTDTQYF. CDR3 nucleotide sequence: TGCGCCAGCAGCCATGGACAGGGGAACACAGATACGCAGTATTTT.

CDR3 in DNA: TGTGCCAGCAGTTCCCTCCGAGAGCCCCAGCATTTT. Translation: CASSSLREPQHF. The chain employs TRBV12-3 or TRBV12-4 and TRBJ1-5; D remains unclear. The CDR3 consists of 12 residues. V lost 4 bases and J 8 bases, leaving 9 bases between the germline ends.

Notes on this clone: Other DNA sequences in the same sample also yield this CDR3. V is TRBV20-1 and J is TRBJ2-5; D is uncertain. CDR1 and CDR2 (germline): DFQATT, SNEGSKA (reference sequence). The CDR3 sequence is 10 residues long. V was cut by 2 bases and J by 5 bases, with 3 bases left in between. The CDR3 region is CSARLETQYF. CDR3 in DNA: TGCAGTGCTAGACTGGAGACCCAGTACTTC.

The gene calls are TRBV9 and TRBJ1-5; D unclear. Between the trimmed V and J ends, which lost 3 bases and 0 bases, there was a span of 7 bases. The CDR3 has 14 residues. CDR1 SGDLS and CDR2 YYNGEE come from the germline V gene. CDR3 nucleotides: TGTGCCAGCAGCGCAGATTATAGCAATCAGCCCCAGCATTTT. This translates into CASSADYSNQPQHF.

The V and J genes are TRBV7-8 and TRBJ1-3, with D uncertain. The CDR3 runs to 12 residues. Germline V lookup: CDR1 SGHVS, CDR2 FQNEAQ. Deletions cut 8 bases from V and 7 bases from J, with 12 bases between. CDR3 sequence: CASAPSSNTIYF. DNA for the CDR3: TGTGCCAGCGCCCCCTCGAGCAACACCATATATTTT.

This clone has more than one count but fewer than ten. The chain is built from TRBV10-2 and TRBJ1-2, with D unresolved. The CDR3 spans 12 residues. Trimming cost V 9 bases and J 4 bases, with 12 bases left between them. Germline CDR1 and CDR2: WSHSY and SAAADI. CDR3 coding DNA: TGCGCCAGTTCCTCCGGGTTCTATGGCTACACCTTC. Translated: CASSSGFYGYTF.

The chain combines TRBV11-3 with TRBJ2-3; TRBD2 might be the D (6 bases). This CDR3 contains 14 residues. Per the germline V gene, CDR1 is SGHNT and CDR2 is YENEEA. The V end was cut by 3 bases, the J end by 7 bases, with 14 bases between. DNA for the CDR3: TGTGCCAGCAGCTTGGCGGGGTCCGGAAATACGCAGTATTTT. This encodes CASSLAGSGNTQYF.

A single count supports this clone. The gene calls are TRBV27 and TRBJ1-6; tentatively, D is TRBD1 (5 bases). Trimming removed 5 bases at V and 10 bases at J, with 18 bases between. This CDR3 has 15 residues. Germline values: CDR1 MNHEY, CDR2 SMNVEV (reference sequence). CDR3 nucleotide sequence: TGTGCCAGCAGTCCTACCCCCTGGACAAGCTCACCCCTCCACTTT. Translating it yields CASSPTPWTSSPLHF.

The chain is built from TRBV25-1 and TRBJ2-1; D is perhaps TRBD1 (6 bases). Deletions cut 4 bases from V and 7 bases from J, with 17 bases between. Germline V gives CDR1 MGHDK, CDR2 SYGVNS. The CDR3 is made up of 15 amino acids. CDR3 DNA sequence: TGTGCCAGCAGTGGCCCGGGACCCACAGGGAATGAGCAGTTCTTC. It encodes CASSGPGPTGNEQFF.

The chain combines TRBV6-5 with TRBJ2-3; D gene uncertain. The CDR3 loop spans 12 amino acids. The ends were cut back, 0 bases at V and 6 bases at J, with 4 bases in the middle. Germline lookup yields CDR1 MNHEY and CDR2 SVGAGI. The chain's CDR3 is CASSYSSDTQYF. The DNA of the CDR3 is TGTGCCAGCAGTTACTCGTCTGATACGCAGTATTTT.

The rearrangement links TRBV21-1 to TRBJ2-7; TRBD1 reflects the table's D call only, with no check against the DNA. TRBV21-1 is a recognized pseudogene. The CDR3 is 20 residues long. Here the CDR3 reads CASSKESTPFLRARSYEQYF. As DNA, the CDR3 is TGTGCCAGCAGCAAAGAGTCTACACCATTCCTCAGGGCACGGTCCTACGAGCAGTACTTC.